This record looks at one TCR beta chain sequence and its context. This sample stems from a study of radiation and T cells in renal cell carcinoma. Study-wide background: Nephrectomy followed 15 Gy stereotactic body radiation by 4 weeks.

The trim removed 5 bases at V and 3 bases at J, leaving 6 bases unmatched. This CDR3 spans 14 amino acids. Germline V CDR1 and CDR2: LNHDA, SQIVND (reference sequence). The time point here: blood 2 weeks post-SBRT. Treatment: 15 Gy SBRT to primary tumor, nephrectomy 4 weeks later. TCRdb's table, derived via immunoSEQ multiplex PCR, lists solely in-frame clones and lacks some. Of about 130,000 clones in the sample, about four fifths were seen once. The sequence was obtained from a man aged 50-59 years with renal cell carcinoma. Sample: blood, taken from a patient whose treatment included radiotherapy and nephrectomy. The chain recombines TRBV19 with TRBJ2-5; TRBD1 aligns across 7 bases. CDR3 sequence (DNA): TGTGCCAGTAGTCCCCGGACAGGAGAAGAGACCCAGTACTTC. It codes for CASSPRTGEETQYF.